The clone carrying this T cell receptor beta chain was observed a few times. The data stem from a study of blood T cell repertoires in COVID-19. Study overall: COVID-19 samples, acute and convalescent, were from the United States, Italy and Spain. Nucleic acid was either cDNA or gDNA, and it came from T cells, B-cell-depleted T cells, or PBMCs.

After removal of 5 bases from V and 9 bases from J, the junction contained 7 bases not matched to a gene. The CDR3 runs 15 residues. Germline lookup yields CDR1 SGHTA and CDR2 FQGNSA. In the original processing: Nucleated cell counts were estimated from reference gene primer amplification. Here immunoSEQ multiplex PCR was the method, and the copy in TCRdb shows in-frame clones only, minus some. V, J and clone size are taken as reported in that table, and D and trimming were inferred from the DNA itself. The sample lists 450,000 to 500,000 clones; over 75% were seen once. The chain combines TRBV7-2 with TRBJ1-6; 10 bases align to TRBD1. What was sequenced was peripheral blood. This TCR was sampled from a human donor in a cohort sampled during active COVID-19. The CDR3 sequence: CASSQRTGGSSPLHF. CDR3 nucleotides: TGTGCCAGCAGCCAACGGACAGGGGGTTCTTCACCCCTCCACTTT.